The sequence of this TCR beta chain was determined in a study of OX40 agonist ivuxolimab in advanced cancers. Study-level background: Cancers in dose escalation were hepatocellular, melanoma, renal cell and head and neck. Study-wide findings and caveats: Low clonal expansion, among the lowest seen, marked partial responders at 0.1-3.0 mg/kg.

Germline CDR1 SGHDT, CDR2 YYEEEE. This CDR3 region has 13 residues. The germline V and J ends were trimmed by 2 bases and 3 bases, with 7 bases remaining between them. With respect to this clone: As yet, its antigen is unknown.

TCRdb's copy holds only in-frame clones and misses some; the assay was immunoSEQ multiplex PCR. The repertoire consists of some 44,000 clones, with 75% to 90% occurring once and the leading ten covering approximately 5%. J is TRBJ2-3 and V is TRBV5-6; TRBD1 is a possible D gene (5 bases). The clonotype was recovered from an adult with an advanced solid tumor such as melanoma, head and neck, liver or kidney cancer. The sequencing here drew on CD4+ or CD8+ T cells sorted from blood, taken in a trial of the OX40 agonist ivuxolimab. CDR3 sequence: CASSFQGTDTQYF. Written as DNA, the CDR3 is TGTGCCAGCAGCTTCCAGGGAACAGATACGCAGTATTTT.